The 23 T cell receptor beta chains presented below share a single source sample, sequenced in a study of graft-versus-host responses after intestinal transplantation. Generated by immunoSEQ multiplex PCR, the TCRdb table keeps only in-frame clones and is missing some. The data contain under 75,000 clones, about 90% of them singletons. These receptors' antigens are unknown. Material: unstimulated CD8+ T cells sorted from spleen or lymph node cells, obtained before transplant. These receptors all stem from a human donor who was the organ donor for an intestinal transplant.

The rearrangement joins TRBV29-1 to TRBJ2-7; a weak D match, TRBD2 (5 bases). The CDR3 consists of 12 residues. V gave up 1 base and J gave up 5 bases, with 9 bases separating them. Germline values: CDR1 SQVTM, CDR2 ANQGSEA. The CDR3 loop reads CSVEVVGDEQYV. The DNA for the CDR3 is TGCAGCGTTGAAGTCGTGGGAGACGAGCAGTACGTC.

The chain has TRBV9 and TRBJ1-6; no definite D call. Germline CDR1 and CDR2: SGDLS and YYNGEE. Trimming took 3 bases from V and 5 from J, leaving 21 bases between them. The CDR3 has 18 amino acids. The CDR3 DNA reads as TGTGCCAGCAGCGGCCGTGTTTCGTCCGGTGCCGATAATTCACCCCTCCACTTT. Its protein product is CASSGRVSSGADNSPLHF.

The V call is TRBV4-1, the J call TRBJ2-3; D not certain. The CDR3 contains 15 residues. Per the germline V gene, CDR1 is MGHRA and CDR2 is YSYEKL. V dropped 1 base and J dropped 1 base, with 9 bases sitting between them. The CDR3 here is CASSQAEFRTDTQYF. Written as DNA, the CDR3 is TGCGCCAGCAGCCAAGCCGAGTTCCGCACAGATACGCAGTATTTT.

The chain is built from TRBV5-6 and TRBJ2-5, with a possible D match to TRBD1 (6 bases). Trimming removed 4 bases from V and 3 bases from J, with 28 bases in between. CDR1 SGHDT and CDR2 YYEEEE come from the germline V gene. The CDR3 is 19 amino acids. The chain's CDR3 is CASSPWSGSRGQIEETQYF. The CDR3 DNA sequence: TGTGCCAGCAGCCCATGGTCGGGCAGCAGGGGCCAAATAGAAGAGACCCAGTACTTC.

In its sample, this clone was seen once. The J gene is TRBJ2-1, the V gene TRBV9; the match to TRBD2 covers 11 bases. Germline-derived CDR1 and CDR2 are SGDLS and YYNGEE. This CDR3 is 14 amino acids long. V shed 0 bases, J shed 7 bases, and the junction held 0 bases outside the gene matches. CDR3 residues: CASSVGTSGNEQFF. DNA for the CDR3: TGTGCCAGCAGCGTAGGGACTAGCGGGAATGAGCAGTTCTTC. The full variable domain, rest sourced from reference TRBV9 and TRBJ2-1, is DSGVTQTPKHLITATGQRVTLRCSPRSGDLSVYWYQQSLDQGLQFLIQYYNGEERAKGNILERFSAQQFPDLHSELNLSSLELGDSALYFCASSVGTSGNEQFFGPGTRLTVL.

This chain joins TRBV5-4 and TRBJ2-1, with 10 bases identical to TRBD2. Losses at the gene ends were 4 bases for V and 2 bases for J; bases not matched to a gene: 6. Germline CDR1 SGHNT, CDR2 YYREEE (reference sequence). This CDR3 has 16 residues. The CDR3 reads CASSRTAGGPYNEQFF. The CDR3 bases are TGTGCCAGCAGCCGGACAGCGGGGGGGCCCTACAATGAGCAGTTCTTC.

This chain links TRBV4-3 with TRBJ1-6, with 7 bases lining up with TRBD1. From germline, CDR1 is LGHNA and CDR2 YSLEER. CDR3 size: 17 residues. V shed 0 bases and J 6 bases; nucleotides not matched to a gene: 8. CDR3 sequence reads: CASSQDLTGDGNSPLHF. Written as DNA, the CDR3 is TGCGCCAGCAGCCAAGATTTAACAGGGGATGGTAATTCACCCCTCCACTTT.

The gene calls are TRBV6-5 and TRBJ1-5; D is perhaps TRBD1 (6 bases). Germline V gives CDR1 MNHEY, CDR2 SVGAGI. The CDR3 consists of 14 residues. V lost 8 bases and J lost 1, with 12 bases in between. CDR3 DNA: TGTGCCAGCGGATATCAGGGGAGCAATCAGCCCCAGCATTTT. Amino acid sequence: CASGYQGSNQPQHF.

J is TRBJ1-1 and V is TRBV5-1; 11 positions agree with TRBD1. After removal of 6 bases from V and 5 bases from J, the junction contained 6 bases not matched to a gene. The CDR3 sequence is 14 residues long. Germline CDR1 reads SGHRS; CDR2 reads YFSETQ. As DNA, the CDR3 is TGCGCCAGCACCGGACAGGGGGCTTTGACTGAAGCTTTCTTT. It encodes CASTGQGALTEAFF.

The V call is TRBV6-4, the J call TRBJ1-1; D remains unclear. V gave up 3 bases and J gave up 2 bases, with 7 bases separating them. In germline, CDR1 is MRHNA, CDR2 SNTAGT. The CDR3 consists of 13 residues. CDR3 residues: CASSEKSNTEAFF. The CDR3 DNA is TGTGCCAGCAGTGAAAAATCAAACACTGAAGCTTTCTTT.

The V gene is TRBV5-6, the J gene TRBJ2-3; TRBD2 might be the D (6 bases). Germline-derived CDR1 and CDR2 are SGHDT and YYEEEE. Between the trimmed V and J ends, which lost 5 bases and 5 bases, there was a span of 15 bases. The CDR3 has 14 amino acids. DNA for the CDR3: TGTGCCAGCAGATCGGGACTGGGGGGAGATACGCAGTATTTT. This codes for CASRSGLGGDTQYF.

The chain links TRBV5-5 to TRBJ1-6, with D hard to call. Germline V gives CDR1 SGHKS, CDR2 YYEKEE (reference sequence). This CDR3 has 15 residues. V was pared by 0 bases and J by 14 bases, with 18 bases between. CDR3 sequence (DNA): TGTGCCAGCAGCTTGGCACGGGGTCGGGGAGAGGCCCTCCACTTT. Its protein is CASSLARGRGEALHF. Drawing the rest from reference TRBV5-5 and TRBJ1-6, the complete variable domain is DAGVTQSPTHLIKTRGQQVTLRCSPISGHKSVSWYQQVLGQGPQFIFQYYEKEERGRGNFPDRFSARQFPNYSSELNVNALLLGDSALYLCASSLARGRGEALHFGNGTRLTVT.

The chain employs TRBV29-1 and TRBJ1-3; 9 bases fit TRBD1. V shed 6 bases, J shed 0 bases, and the junction held 18 bases outside the gene matches. Germline V gene lookup returns CDR1 SQVTM and CDR2 ANQGSEA. CDR3 size: 19 residues. CDR3 sequence (DNA): TGCAGCGTACTAACCCGGGACAGGGACCTCGGGGGCTCTGGAAACACCATATATTTT. Its protein product is CSVLTRDRDLGGSGNTIYF. The whole variable domain, filled in from reference TRBV29-1 and TRBJ1-3, reads SAVISQKPSRDICQRGTSLTIQCQVDSQVTMMFWYRQQPGQSLTLIATANQGSEATYESGFVIDKFPISRPNLTFSTLTVSNMSPEDSSIYLCSVLTRDRDLGGSGNTIYFGEGSWLTVV.

The chain links TRBV19 to TRBJ2-1; weak D call: TRBD2 (5 bases). CDR1 and CDR2 from the germline V gene are LNHDA and SQIVND (reference sequence). This CDR3 spans 14 amino acids. Trimming took 5 bases from V and 9 from J, leaving 17 bases between them. CDR3 bases: TGTGCCAGTAGTCCTACTACTAGAGTTGTTGAGCAGTTCTTC. This encodes CASSPTTRVVEQFF.

This clone was picked up one time. CDR3 nucleotide sequence: TGTGCCAGCAGCCAGACAGGGATACAGGCCCCCCTACGCTCGGGCTACACCTTC. Protein: CASSQTGIQAPLRSGYTF. V usage is TRBV14 and J usage is TRBJ1-2; the match to TRBD1 covers 7 bases. Germline assignment: CDR1 SGHDN and CDR2 FVKESK. CDR3 length: 18 amino acids. V shed 3 bases and J 8 bases; nucleotides not matched to a gene: 21.

On this clone: Other DNA sequences in the same sample also yield this CDR3. The chain has TRBV7-9 and TRBJ1-2; maybe TRBD1 (5 bases). CDR3 length equals 13 residues. V was shortened by 4 bases and J by 2 bases, with 8 bases between the two germline ends. Looked up from germline, CDR1 is SEHNR and CDR2 is FQNEAQ (reference sequence). CDR3 loop: CASSSTENYGYTF. Here the CDR3 DNA reads TGTGCCAGCAGCTCGACAGAGAACTATGGCTACACCTTC.

V usage is TRBV2 and J usage is TRBJ1-6; 7 bases line up with TRBD1. This CDR3 spans 14 amino acids. The trim removed 8 bases at V and 8 bases at J, leaving 9 bases unmatched. Germline V gives CDR1 SNHLY, CDR2 FYNNEI. The CDR3 DNA follows: TGTGCCAGCGGCTGGGACAGCTCACATTCACCCCTCCACTTT. This encodes CASGWDSSHSPLHF.

The J gene is TRBJ2-1, the V gene TRBV28, with D possibly being TRBD1 (5 bases). V shed 2 bases and J shed 0 bases, with 11 bases lying between them. Germline CDR1 reads MDHEN; CDR2 reads SYDVKM. The CDR3 totals 16 residues. This CDR3 is CASSLNTGSSYNEQFF. The CDR3 region has the DNA TGTGCCAGCAGTTTAAATACAGGAAGCTCCTACAATGAGCAGTTCTTC.

V usage is TRBV28 and J usage is TRBJ1-5; possible D gene TRBD1, 6 bases. The length of the CDR3 is 16 residues. V lost 6 bases, J lost 1 base, and 16 bases lay in between. Per the germline V gene, CDR1 is MDHEN and CDR2 is SYDVKM. The DNA for the CDR3 is TGTGCCAGCAGCCGCGGGAGGGGGGAAAGCAATCAGCCCCAGCATTTT. Translation: CASSRGRGESNQPQHF. Full variable domain (rest looked up from reference TRBV28 and TRBJ1-5): DVKVTQSSRYLVKRTGEKVFLECVQDMDHENMFWYRQDPGLGLRLIYFSYDVKMKEKGDIPEGYSVSREKKERFSLILESASTNQTSMYLCASSRGRGESNQPQHFGDGTRLSIL.

The V gene is TRBV15, the J gene TRBJ1-5; D remains ambiguous. Trimming took off 0 bases at V and 6 bases at J, with 12 bases between the two ends. Germline V gene lookup returns CDR1 LNHNV and CDR2 YYDKDF (reference sequence). This CDR3 has 15 residues. This CDR3 is CATSRDRGAGQPQHF. CDR3 DNA sequence: TGTGCCACCAGCAGAGATCGCGGCGCTGGTCAGCCCCAGCATTTT.

This chain connects TRBV4-1 to TRBJ2-6; 7 bases are shared with TRBD2. The CDR3 loop spans 17 amino acids. The germline V gene encodes CDR1 MGHRA and CDR2 YSYEKL. J was trimmed by 1 base and V by 0 bases; bases with no gene match: 3. CDR3 loop: CASSQEGGGSGANVLTF. In nucleotides, the CDR3 is TGCGCCAGCAGCCAAGAAGGCGGGGGTTCTGGGGCCAACGTCCTGACTTTC.

This clone was recorded only once. V usage is TRBV11-3 and J usage is TRBJ2-1; the match to TRBD1 covers 9 bases. The J segment lost 7 bases and the V segment lost 2 bases, leaving 6 bases of the junction unmatched. The CDR3 spans 15 residues. Germline CDR1 and CDR2: SGHNT and YENEEA. The CDR3 DNA reads TGTGCCAGCAGCTTAACACAGGGGGCCTCTAATGAGCAGTTCTTC. Its translation: CASSLTQGASNEQFF.

This chain uses TRBV5-1 with TRBJ1-1; D is uncertain. V lost 0 bases, J lost 1 base, and 13 bases lay in between. Looked up from germline, CDR1 is SGHRS and CDR2 is YFSETQ. CDR3 length equals 16 residues. The CDR3 loop is CASSLAPIGGNTEAFF. CDR3 nucleotide sequence: TGCGCCAGCAGCTTGGCTCCCATCGGCGGGAACACTGAAGCTTTCTTT.